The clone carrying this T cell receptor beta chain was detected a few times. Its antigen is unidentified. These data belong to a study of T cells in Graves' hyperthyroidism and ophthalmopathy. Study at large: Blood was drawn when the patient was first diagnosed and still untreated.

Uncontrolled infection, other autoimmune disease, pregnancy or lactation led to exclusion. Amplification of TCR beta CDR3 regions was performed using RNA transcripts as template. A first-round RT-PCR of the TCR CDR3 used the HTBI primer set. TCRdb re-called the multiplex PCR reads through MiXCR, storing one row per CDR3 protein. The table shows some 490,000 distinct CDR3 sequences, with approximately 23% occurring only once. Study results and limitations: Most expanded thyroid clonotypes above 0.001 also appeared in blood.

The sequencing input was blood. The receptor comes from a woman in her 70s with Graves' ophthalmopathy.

CDR3 in amino acids: CASSQVVGTSGKETQYF. The CDR3 nucleotides read TGTGCCAGCAGCCAAGTAGTTGGGACTAGCGGGAAGGAGACCCAGTACTTC. This chain uses TRBV3-1 with TRBJ2-5; 13 bases match TRBD2. With V trimmed by 1 base and J by 5 bases, 7 bases remained unmatched. The CDR3 runs 17 residues. Germline lookup yields CDR1 LGHDT and CDR2 YNNKEL (reference sequence).